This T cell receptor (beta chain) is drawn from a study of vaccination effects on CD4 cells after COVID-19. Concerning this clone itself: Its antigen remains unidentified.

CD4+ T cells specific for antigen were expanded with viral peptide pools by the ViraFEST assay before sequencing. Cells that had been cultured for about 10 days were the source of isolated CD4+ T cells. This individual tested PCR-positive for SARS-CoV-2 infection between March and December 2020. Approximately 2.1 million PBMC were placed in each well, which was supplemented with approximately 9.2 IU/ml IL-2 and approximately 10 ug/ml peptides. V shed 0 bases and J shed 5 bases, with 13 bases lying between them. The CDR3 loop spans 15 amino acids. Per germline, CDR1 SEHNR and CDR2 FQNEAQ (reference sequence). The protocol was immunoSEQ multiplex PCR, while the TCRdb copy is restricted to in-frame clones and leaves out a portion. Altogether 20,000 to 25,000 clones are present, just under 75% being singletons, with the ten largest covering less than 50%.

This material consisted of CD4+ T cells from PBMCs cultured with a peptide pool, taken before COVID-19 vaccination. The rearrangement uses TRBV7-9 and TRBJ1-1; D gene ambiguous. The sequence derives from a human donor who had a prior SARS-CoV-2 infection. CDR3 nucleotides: TGTGCCAGCAGCTTAGCTCTTCTGGGGAAAACTGAAGCTTTCTTT. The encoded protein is CASSLALLGKTEAFF.